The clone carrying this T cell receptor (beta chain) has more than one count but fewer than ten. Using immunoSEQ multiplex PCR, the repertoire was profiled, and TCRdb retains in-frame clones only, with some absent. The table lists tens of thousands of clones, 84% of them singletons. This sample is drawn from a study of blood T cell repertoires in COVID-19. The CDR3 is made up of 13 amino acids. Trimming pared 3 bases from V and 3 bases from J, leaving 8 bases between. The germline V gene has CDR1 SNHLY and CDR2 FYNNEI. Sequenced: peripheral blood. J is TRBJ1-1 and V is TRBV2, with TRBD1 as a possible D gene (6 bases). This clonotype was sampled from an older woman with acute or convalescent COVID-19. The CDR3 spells CASSDYRDTEAFF. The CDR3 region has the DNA TGTGCCAGCAGTGATTACAGGGACACTGAAGCTTTCTTT.